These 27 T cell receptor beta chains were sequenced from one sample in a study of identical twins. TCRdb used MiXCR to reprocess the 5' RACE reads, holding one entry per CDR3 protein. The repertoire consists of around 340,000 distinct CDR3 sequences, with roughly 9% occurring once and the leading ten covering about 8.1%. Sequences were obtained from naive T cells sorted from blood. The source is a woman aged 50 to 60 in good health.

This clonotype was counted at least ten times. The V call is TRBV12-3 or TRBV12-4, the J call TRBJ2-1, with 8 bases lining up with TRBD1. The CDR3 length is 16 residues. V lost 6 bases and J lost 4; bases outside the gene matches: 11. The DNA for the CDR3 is TGTGCCAGCAGCCGCACCGGACAGGGTGGGTACAATGAGCAGTTCTTC. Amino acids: CASSRTGQGGYNEQFF.

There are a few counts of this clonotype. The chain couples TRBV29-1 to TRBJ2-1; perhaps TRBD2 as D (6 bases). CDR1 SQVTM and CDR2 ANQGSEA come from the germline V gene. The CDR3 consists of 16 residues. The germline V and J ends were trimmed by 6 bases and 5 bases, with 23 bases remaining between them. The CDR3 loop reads CSVAKRGAGYNNEQFF. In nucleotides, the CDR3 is TGCAGCGTCGCCAAACGGGGAGCGGGTTATAACAATGAGCAGTTCTTC.

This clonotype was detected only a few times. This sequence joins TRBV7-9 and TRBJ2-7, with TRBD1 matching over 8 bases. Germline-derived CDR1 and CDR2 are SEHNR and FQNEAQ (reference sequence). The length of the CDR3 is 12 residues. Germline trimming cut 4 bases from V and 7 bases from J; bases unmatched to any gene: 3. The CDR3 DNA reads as TGTGCCAGCAGCTCCAACAGGGGGGAGCAGTACTTC. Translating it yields CASSSNRGEQYF.

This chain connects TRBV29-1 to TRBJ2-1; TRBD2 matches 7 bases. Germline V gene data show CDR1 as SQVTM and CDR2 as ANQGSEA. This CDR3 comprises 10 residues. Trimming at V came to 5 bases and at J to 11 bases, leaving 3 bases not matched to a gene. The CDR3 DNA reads TGCAGCGTTCTAGCGGTTCAGCAGTTCTTC. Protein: CSVLAVQQFF.

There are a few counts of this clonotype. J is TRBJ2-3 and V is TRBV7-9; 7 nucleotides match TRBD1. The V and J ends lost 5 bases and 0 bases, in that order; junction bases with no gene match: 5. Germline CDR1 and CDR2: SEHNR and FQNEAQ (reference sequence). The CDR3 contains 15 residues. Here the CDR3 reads CASSVEGASTDTQYF. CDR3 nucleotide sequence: TGTGCCAGCAGCGTTGAGGGGGCAAGCACAGATACGCAGTATTTT.

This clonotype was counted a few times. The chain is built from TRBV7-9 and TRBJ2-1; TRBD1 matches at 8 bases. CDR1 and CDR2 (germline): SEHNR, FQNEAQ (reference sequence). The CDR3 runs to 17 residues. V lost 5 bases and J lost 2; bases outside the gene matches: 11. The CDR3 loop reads CASSPWAGGAAYNEQFF. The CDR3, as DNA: TGTGCCAGCAGCCCCTGGGCAGGGGGCGCGGCCTACAATGAGCAGTTCTTC. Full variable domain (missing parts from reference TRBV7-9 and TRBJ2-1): DTGVSQNPRHKITKRGQNVTFRCDPISEHNRLYWYRQTLGQGPEFLTYFQNEAQLEKSRLLSDRFSAERPKGSFSTLEIQRTEQGDSAMYLCASSPWAGGAAYNEQFFGPGTRLTVL.

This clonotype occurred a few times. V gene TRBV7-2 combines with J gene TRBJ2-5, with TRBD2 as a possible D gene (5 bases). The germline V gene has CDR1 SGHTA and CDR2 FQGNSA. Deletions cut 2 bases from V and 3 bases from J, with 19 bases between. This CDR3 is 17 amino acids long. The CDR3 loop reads CASSLRSWRVEEETQYF. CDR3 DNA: TGTGCCAGCAGCTTAAGATCTTGGCGAGTGGAGGAAGAGACCCAGTACTTC.

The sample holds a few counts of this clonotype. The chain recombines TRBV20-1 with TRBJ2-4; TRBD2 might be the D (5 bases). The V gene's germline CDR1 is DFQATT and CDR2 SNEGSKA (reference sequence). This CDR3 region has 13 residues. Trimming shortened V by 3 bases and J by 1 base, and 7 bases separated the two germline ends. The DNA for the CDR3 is TGCAGTGCTAGGCCGGGGGCCAAAAACATTCAGTACTTC. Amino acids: CSARPGAKNIQYF.

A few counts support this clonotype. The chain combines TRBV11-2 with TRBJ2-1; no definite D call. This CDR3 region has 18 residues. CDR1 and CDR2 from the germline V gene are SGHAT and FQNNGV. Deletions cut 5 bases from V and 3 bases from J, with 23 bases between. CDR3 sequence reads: CASSRWLGSPPNYNEQFF. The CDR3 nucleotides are TGTGCCAGCAGCCGATGGCTGGGGTCCCCGCCAAACTACAATGAGCAGTTCTTC.

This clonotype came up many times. The CDR3 loop reads CASSSGQNQPQHF. CDR3 bases: TGTGCCAGCAGTTCCGGACAGAATCAGCCCCAGCATTTT. This sequence joins TRBV12-3 or TRBV12-4 and TRBJ1-5, with a possible D match to TRBD1 (6 bases). Trimming took 4 bases from V and 4 from J, leaving 8 bases between them. The CDR3 loop spans 13 amino acids.

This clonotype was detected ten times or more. The CDR3 reads CASSQRTSGTGNEQFF. The CDR3 DNA follows: TGTGCCAGCAGCCAAAGGACTAGCGGGACGGGCAATGAGCAGTTCTTC. V usage is TRBV4-2 and J usage is TRBJ2-1; 12 bases match TRBD2. CDR1 LGHNA and CDR2 YNFKEQ come from the germline V gene. The CDR3 is 16 amino acids. J lost 6 bases, V lost 2 bases, and 5 bases had no gene match.

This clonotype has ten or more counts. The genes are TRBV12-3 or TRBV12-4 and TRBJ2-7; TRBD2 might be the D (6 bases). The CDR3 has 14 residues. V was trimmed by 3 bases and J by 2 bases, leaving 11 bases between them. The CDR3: CASSFEGGPYEQYF. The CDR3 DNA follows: TGTGCCAGCAGTTTCGAGGGAGGCCCCTACGAGCAGTACTTC.

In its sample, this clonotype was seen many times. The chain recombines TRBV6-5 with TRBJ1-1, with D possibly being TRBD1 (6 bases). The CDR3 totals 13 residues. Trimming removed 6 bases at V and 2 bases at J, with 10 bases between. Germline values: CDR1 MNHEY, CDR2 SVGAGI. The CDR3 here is CASRTGRNTEAFF. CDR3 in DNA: TGTGCCAGCAGAACAGGGAGAAACACTGAAGCTTTCTTT.

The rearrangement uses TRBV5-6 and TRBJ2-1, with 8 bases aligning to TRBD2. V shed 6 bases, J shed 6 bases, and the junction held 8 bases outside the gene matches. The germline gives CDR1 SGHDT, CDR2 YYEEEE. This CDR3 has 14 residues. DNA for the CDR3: TGTGCCAGCATAAAGCTAGCGGGTCTCAATGAGCAGTTCTTC. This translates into CASIKLAGLNEQFF.

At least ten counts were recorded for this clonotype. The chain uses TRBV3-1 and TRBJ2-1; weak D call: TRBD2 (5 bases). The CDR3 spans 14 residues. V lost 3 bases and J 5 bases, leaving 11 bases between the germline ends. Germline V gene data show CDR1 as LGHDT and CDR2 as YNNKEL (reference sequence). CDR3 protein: CASSQRTLHNEQFF. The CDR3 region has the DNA TGTGCCAGCAGCCAGAGGACTCTACACAATGAGCAGTTCTTC.

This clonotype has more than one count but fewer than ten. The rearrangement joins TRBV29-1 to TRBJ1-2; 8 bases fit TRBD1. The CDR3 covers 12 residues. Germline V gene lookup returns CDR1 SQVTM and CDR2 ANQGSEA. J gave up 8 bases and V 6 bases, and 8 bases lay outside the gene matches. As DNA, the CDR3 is TGCAGCGTGGCCCGGACAGGGAAGGGCTACACCTTC. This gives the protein CSVARTGKGYTF.

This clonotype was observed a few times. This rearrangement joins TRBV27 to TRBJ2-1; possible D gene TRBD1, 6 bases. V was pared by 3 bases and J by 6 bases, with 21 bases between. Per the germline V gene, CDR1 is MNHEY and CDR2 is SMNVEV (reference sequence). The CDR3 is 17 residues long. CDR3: CASSFGSDRRPPNEQFF. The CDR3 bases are TGTGCCAGCAGTTTCGGATCCGACAGGCGGCCACCCAATGAGCAGTTCTTC.

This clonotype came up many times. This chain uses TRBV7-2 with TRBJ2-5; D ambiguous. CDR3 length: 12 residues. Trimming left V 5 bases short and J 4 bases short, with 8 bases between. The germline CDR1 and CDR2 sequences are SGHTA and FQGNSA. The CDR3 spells CASSQNTETQYF. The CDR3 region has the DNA TGTGCCAGCAGCCAAAACACAGAGACCCAGTACTTC.

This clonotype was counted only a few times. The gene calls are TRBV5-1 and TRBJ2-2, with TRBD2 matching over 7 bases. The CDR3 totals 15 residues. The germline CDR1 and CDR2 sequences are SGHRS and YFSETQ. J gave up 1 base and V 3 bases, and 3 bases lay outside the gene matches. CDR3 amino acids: CASSWTRGNTGELFF. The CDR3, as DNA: TGCGCCAGCAGCTGGACTAGGGGGAACACCGGGGAGCTGTTTTTT. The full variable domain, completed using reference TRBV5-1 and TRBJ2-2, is KAGVTQTPRYLIKTRGQQVTLSCSPISGHRSVSWYQQTPGQGLQFLFEYFSETQRNKGNFPGRFSGRQFSNSRSEMNVSTLELGDSALYLCASSWTRGNTGELFFGEGSRLTVL.

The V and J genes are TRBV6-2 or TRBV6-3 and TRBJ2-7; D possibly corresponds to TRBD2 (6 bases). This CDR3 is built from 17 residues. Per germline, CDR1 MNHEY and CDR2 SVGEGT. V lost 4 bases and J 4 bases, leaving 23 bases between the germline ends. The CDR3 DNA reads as TGTGCCAGCAGTTCCCCATACGGGGAGGCCGGTTCGTACGAGCAGTACTTC. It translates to CASSSPYGEAGSYEQYF.

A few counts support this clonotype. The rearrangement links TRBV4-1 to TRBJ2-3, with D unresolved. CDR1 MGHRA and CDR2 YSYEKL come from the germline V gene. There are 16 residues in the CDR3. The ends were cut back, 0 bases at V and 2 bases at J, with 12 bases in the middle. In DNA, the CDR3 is TGCGCCAGCAGCCAAGAAGAGGAAGAATACACAGATACGCAGTATTTT. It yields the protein CASSQEEEEYTDTQYF.

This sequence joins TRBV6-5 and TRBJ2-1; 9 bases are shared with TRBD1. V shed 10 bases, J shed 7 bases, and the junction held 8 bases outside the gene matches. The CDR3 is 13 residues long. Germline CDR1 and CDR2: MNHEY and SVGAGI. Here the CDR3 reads CATGQGSGNEQFF. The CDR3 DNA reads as TGTGCCACGGGACAGGGTTCGGGGAATGAGCAGTTCTTC.

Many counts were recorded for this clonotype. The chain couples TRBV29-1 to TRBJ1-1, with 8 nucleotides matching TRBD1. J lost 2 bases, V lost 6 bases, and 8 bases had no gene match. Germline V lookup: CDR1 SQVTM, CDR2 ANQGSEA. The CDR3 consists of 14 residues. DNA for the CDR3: TGCAGCGTCGTGAACAGGGGGACTAACACTGAAGCTTTCTTT. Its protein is CSVVNRGTNTEAFF.

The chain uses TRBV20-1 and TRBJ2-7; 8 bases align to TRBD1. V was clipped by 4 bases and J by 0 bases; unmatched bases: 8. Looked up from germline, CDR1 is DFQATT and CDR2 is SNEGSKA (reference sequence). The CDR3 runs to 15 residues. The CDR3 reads CSATARDRSSYEQYF. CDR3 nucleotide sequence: TGCAGTGCTACGGCCCGGGACAGGAGCTCCTACGAGCAGTACTTC.

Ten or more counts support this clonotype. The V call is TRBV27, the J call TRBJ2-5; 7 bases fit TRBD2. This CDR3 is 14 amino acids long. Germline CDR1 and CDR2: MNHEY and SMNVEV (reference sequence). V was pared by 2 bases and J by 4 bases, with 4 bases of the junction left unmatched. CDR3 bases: TGTGCCAGCAGTTTAACGGAGCGGGGAGAGACCCAGTACTTC. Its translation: CASSLTERGETQYF.

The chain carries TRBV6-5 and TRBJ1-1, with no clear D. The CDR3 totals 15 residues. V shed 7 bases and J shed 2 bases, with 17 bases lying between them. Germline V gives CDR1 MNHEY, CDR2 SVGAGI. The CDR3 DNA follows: TGTGCCAGCACGGCACCCCGGGGTAGAAACACTGAAGCTTTCTTT. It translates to CASTAPRGRNTEAFF.

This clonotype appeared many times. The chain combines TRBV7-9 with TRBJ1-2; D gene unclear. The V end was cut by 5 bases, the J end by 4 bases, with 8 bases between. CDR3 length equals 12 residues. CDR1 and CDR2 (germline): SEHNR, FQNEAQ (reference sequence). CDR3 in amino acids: CASSPGSYGYTF. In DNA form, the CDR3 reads TGTGCCAGCAGCCCCGGGAGCTATGGCTACACCTTC.